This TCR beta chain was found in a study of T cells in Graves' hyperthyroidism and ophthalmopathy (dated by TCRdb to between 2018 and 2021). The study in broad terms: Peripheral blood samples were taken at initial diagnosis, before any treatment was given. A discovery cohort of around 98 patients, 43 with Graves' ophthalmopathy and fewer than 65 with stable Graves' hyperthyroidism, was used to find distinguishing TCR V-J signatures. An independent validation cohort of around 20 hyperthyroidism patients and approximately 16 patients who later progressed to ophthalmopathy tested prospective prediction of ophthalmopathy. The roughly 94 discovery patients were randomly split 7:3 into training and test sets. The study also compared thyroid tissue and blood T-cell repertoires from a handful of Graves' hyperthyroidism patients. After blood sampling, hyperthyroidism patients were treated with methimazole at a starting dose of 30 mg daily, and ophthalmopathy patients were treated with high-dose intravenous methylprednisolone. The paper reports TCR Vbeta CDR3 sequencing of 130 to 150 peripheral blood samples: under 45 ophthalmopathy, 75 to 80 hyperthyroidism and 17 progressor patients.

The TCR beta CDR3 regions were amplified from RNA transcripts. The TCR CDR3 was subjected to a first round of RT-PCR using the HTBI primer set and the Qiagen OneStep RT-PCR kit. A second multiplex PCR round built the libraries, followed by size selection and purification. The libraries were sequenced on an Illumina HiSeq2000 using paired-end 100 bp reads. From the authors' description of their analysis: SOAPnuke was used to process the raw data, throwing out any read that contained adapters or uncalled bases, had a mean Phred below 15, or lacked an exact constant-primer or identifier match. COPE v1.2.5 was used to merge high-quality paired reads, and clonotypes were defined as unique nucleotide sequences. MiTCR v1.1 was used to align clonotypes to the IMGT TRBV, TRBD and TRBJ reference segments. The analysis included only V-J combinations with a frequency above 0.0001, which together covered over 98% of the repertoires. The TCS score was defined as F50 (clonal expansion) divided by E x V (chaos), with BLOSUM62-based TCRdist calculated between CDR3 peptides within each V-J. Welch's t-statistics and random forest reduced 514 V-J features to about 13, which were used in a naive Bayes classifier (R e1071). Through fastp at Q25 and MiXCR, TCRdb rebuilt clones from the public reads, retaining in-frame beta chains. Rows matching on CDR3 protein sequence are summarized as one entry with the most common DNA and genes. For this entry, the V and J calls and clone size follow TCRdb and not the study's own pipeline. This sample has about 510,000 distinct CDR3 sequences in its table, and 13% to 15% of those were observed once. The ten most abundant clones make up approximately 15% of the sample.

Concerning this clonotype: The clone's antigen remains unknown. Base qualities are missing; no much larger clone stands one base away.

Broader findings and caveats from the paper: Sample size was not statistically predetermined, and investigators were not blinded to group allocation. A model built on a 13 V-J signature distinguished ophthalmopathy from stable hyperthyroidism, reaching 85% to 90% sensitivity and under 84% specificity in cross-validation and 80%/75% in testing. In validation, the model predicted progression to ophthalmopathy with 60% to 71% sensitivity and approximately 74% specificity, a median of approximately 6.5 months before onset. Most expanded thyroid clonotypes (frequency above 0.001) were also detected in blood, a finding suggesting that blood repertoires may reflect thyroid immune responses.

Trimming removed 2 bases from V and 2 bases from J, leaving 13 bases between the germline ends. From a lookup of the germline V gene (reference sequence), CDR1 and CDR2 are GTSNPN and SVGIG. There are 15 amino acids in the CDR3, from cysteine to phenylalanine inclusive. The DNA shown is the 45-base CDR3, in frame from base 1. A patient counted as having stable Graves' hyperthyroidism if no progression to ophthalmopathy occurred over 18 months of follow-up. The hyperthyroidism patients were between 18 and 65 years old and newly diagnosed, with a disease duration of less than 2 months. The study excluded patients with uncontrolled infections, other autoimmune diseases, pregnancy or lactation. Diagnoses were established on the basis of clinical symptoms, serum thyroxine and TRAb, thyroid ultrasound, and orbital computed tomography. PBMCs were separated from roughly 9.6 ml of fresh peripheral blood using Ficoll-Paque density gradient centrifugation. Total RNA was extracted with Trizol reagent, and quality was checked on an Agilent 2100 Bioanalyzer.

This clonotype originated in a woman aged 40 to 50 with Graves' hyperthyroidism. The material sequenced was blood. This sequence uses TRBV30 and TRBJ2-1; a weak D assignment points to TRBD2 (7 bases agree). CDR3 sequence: CAWSKGGPAYNEQFF. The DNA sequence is TGTGCCTGGAGTAAGGGGGGGCCGGCCTACAATGAGCAGTTCTTC.